These T cell receptor beta chains were read from a single sample in a study of T-cell reconstitution after alpha-beta-depleted transplantation in children. TCRdb ran MiXCR on the PCR reads and lists one entry per CDR3 protein. The sample yields some 250,000 distinct CDR3 sequences, 12% seen once. Sample: PBMCs from the stem cell graft donor, taken from the stem cell graft. These receptors were collected from a human donor who donated a stem cell graft to a child with acute lymphoblastic leukemia. The CDR3 runs from the conserved cysteine through the conserved F or W. D genes are given only for firm matches. Only part of the rows carry a size: once, few, many, or a class if the clone is expanded.

CDR3 | DNA | J | size | V | D
CATETGQATDTQYF | TGTGCCACCGAGACCGGACAGGCCACAGATACGCAGTATTTT | TRBJ2-3 | many | TRBV24-1 | TRBD1
CASSGGQVAPGELFF | TGTGCCAGCAGTGGGGGACAAGTAGCCCCCGGGGAGCTGTTTTTT | TRBJ2-2 | few | TRBV2 | NA
CASSASNLAAASTDTQYF | TGTGCCAGCAGTGCCAGCAACCTAGCGGCCGCTAGCACAGATACGCAGTATTTT | TRBJ2-3 | many | TRBV2 | TRBD2
CAIGQGNTGELFF | TGTGCCATCGGACAGGGAAACACCGGGGAGCTGTTTTTT | TRBJ2-2 | NA | TRBV6-6 | TRBD1
CASSRTGLNTEAFF | TGCGCCAGCAGCCGTACAGGGTTGAACACTGAAGCTTTCTTT | TRBJ1-1 | many | TRBV5-1 | NA
CASSVSGGNTEAFF | TGTGCCAGCAGCGTATCAGGGGGGAACACTGAAGCTTTCTTT | TRBJ1-1 | many | TRBV7-2 | TRBD1
CASSLGGIMNTEAFF | TGTGCCAGCAGCTTAGGGGGAATCATGAACACTGAAGCTTTCTTT | TRBJ1-1 | NA | TRBV7-9 | NA
CATSDRDRGDTGELFF | TGTGCCACCAGTGATAGAGACAGGGGAGACACCGGGGAGCTGTTTTTT | TRBJ2-2 | few | TRBV24-1 | TRBD1
CSARDFSLRPEAFF | TGCAGTGCTAGAGATTTTTCCCTACGGCCTGAAGCTTTCTTT | TRBJ1-1 | many | TRBV20-1 | NA
CSADSQETQYF | TGCAGCGCGGACTCGCAAGAGACCCAGTACTTC | TRBJ2-5 | many | TRBV29-1 | NA
CASTTGTGVTDTQYF | TGTGCCAGCACCACCGGGACAGGGGTCACAGATACGCAGTATTTT | TRBJ2-3 | many | TRBV6-5 | TRBD1
CASSLNAGTGDEKLFF | TGTGCCAGCAGCCTCAACGCCGGGACAGGGGATGAAAAACTGTTTTTT | TRBJ1-4 | many | TRBV7-2 | TRBD1
CASSQGIQETQYF | TGTGCCAGCAGCCAAGGGATCCAAGAGACCCAGTACTTC | TRBJ2-5 | few | TRBV3-1 | NA
CASSSTPYGVGNQPQHF | TGTGCCAGCAGTTCTACTCCGTACGGTGTCGGCAATCAGCCCCAGCATTTT | TRBJ1-5 | few | TRBV6-2/TRBV6-3 | NA
CATSYSGRGAYNEQFF | TGTGCCACCTCCTATAGCGGGAGAGGTGCCTACAATGAGCAGTTCTTC | TRBJ2-1 | NA | TRBV3-1 | TRBD2
CASSDLGGVGGELFF | TGTGCCAGCAGTGATTTGGGGGGCGTTGGCGGGGAGCTGTTTTTT | TRBJ2-2 | many | TRBV27 | NA
CASSLTQGRYGYTF | TGTGCCAGCAGTTTAACCCAGGGACGCTATGGCTACACCTTC | TRBJ1-2 | many | TRBV12-3/TRBV12-4 | NA
CSARHRAPNTGELFF | TGCAGTGCTCGGCACAGGGCCCCGAACACCGGGGAGCTGTTTTTT | TRBJ2-2 | NA | TRBV20-1 | NA
CASSSTPEKLFF | TGTGCCAGCAGTTCTACACCGGAAAAACTGTTTTTT | TRBJ1-4 | many | TRBV12-3/TRBV12-4 | NA
CSATSGGGQETQYF | TGCAGTGCGACTAGCGGGGGGGGCCAAGAGACCCAGTACTTC | TRBJ2-5 | NA | TRBV20-1 | TRBD2
CASSRSDEQYF | TGTGCCAGCAGCCGATCTGACGAGCAGTACTTC | TRBJ2-7 | many | TRBV7-2 | NA
CASLRLAGGPTGELFF | TGTGCCAGTCTGAGATTAGCGGGAGGGCCAACCGGGGAGCTGTTTTTT | TRBJ2-2 | NA | TRBV19 | TRBD2
CASSFWSGGGLGTEAFF | TGTGCCAGCAGCTTTTGGTCAGGGGGCGGATTGGGCACTGAAGCTTTCTTT | TRBJ1-1 | NA | TRBV13 | TRBD1
CASSLARQGLVF | TGTGCCAGCAGCTTAGCCCGACAGGGTCTGGTTTTC | TRBJ2-7 | many | TRBV7-2 | TRBD1
CASSLVTGYNSPLHF | TGTGCCAGCAGCTTAGTCACAGGATATAATTCACCCCTCCACTTT | TRBJ1-6 | NA | TRBV7-2 | NA
CAISGTGYDGYTF | TGTGCCATCAGTGGCACAGGGTACGATGGCTACACCTTC | TRBJ1-2 | many | TRBV10-3 | NA
CASSRLAGGTDTQYF | TGTGCCAGCTCAAGACTAGCGGGGGGCACAGATACGCAGTATTTT | TRBJ2-3 | NA | TRBV18 | TRBD2
CSAVPPTRNYGYTF | TGCAGTGCCGTACCTCCGACCAGGAACTATGGCTACACCTTC | TRBJ1-2 | many | TRBV20-1 | NA
CASSLGGQQETQYF | TGTGCCAGCAGCTTGGGAGGACAACAAGAGACCCAGTACTTC | TRBJ2-5 | NA | TRBV5-4 | NA
CASSIGGHTQYF | TGTGCCAGCAGTATTGGGGGTCATACGCAGTATTTT | TRBJ2-3 | many | TRBV25-1 | NA
CASSTNERQFF | TGTGCCAGCAGCACCAATGAGCGGCAGTTCTTC | TRBJ2-1 | NA | TRBV7-3 | NA
CASSQEGTSGGVSEQFF | TGTGCCAGCAGCCAAGAAGGAACTAGCGGGGGAGTTTCGGAGCAGTTCTTC | TRBJ2-1 | many | TRBV4-2 | TRBD2
CASSNTLNTYEQYF | TGTGCCAGCAGTAACACACTGAACACCTACGAGCAGTACTTC | TRBJ2-7 | many | TRBV12-3/TRBV12-4 | NA
CASSQGRSRNTDIQYF | TGTGCCAGCAGCCAAGGTCGCAGCAGGAATACGGACATTCAGTACTTC | TRBJ2-4 | many | TRBV3-1 | NA
CSAMERGGADTQYF | TGCAGTGCTATGGAGCGGGGGGGCGCAGATACGCAGTATTTT | TRBJ2-3 | NA | TRBV20-1 | TRBD2
CASSETSGRFADTQYF | TGTGCCAGCAGCGAGACTAGCGGGAGATTCGCAGATACGCAGTATTTT | TRBJ2-3 | few | TRBV9 | TRBD2
CASSLQGTDTQYF | TGTGCCAGCAGCTTACAGGGCACAGATACGCAGTATTTT | TRBJ2-3 | many | TRBV11-3 | NA
CASSFGQVVNTEAFF | TGTGCCAGCAGTTTTGGGCAAGTCGTCAACACTGAAGCTTTCTTT | TRBJ1-1 | many | TRBV12-3/TRBV12-4 | NA
CASTSGDTQYF | TGTGCCAGCACCTCCGGGGATACGCAGTATTTT | TRBJ2-3 | many | TRBV12-3/TRBV12-4 | NA
CATSDFRTSQEQFF | TGTGCCACCAGTGATTTTAGAACTAGTCAGGAGCAGTTCTTC | TRBJ2-1 | many | TRBV24-1 | NA
CASSYSGPFYNEQFF | TGTGCCAGCAGTTACTCGGGGCCCTTTTACAATGAGCAGTTCTTC | TRBJ2-1 | once | TRBV6-5 | NA
CSARDLLGASEQYF | TGCAGTGCTAGAGATTTATTAGGGGCCAGCGAGCAGTACTTC | TRBJ2-7 | many | TRBV20-1 | NA
CASSYSKGMFRVNTEAFF | TGTGCCAGCAGTTACTCGAAGGGGATGTTCAGGGTGAACACTGAAGCTTTCTTT | TRBJ1-1 | many | TRBV6-5 | NA
CSAPTSGSHNEQFF | TGCAGTGCCCCTACTAGCGGGAGCCACAATGAGCAGTTCTTC | TRBJ2-1 | NA | TRBV20-1 | TRBD2
CASSLESGRRNEQYF | TGTGCCAGCAGCTTGGAAAGCGGGAGGAGGAACGAGCAGTACTTC | TRBJ2-7 | many | TRBV7-9 | TRBD2
CASSTFRGTGELFF | TGTGCCAGCAGCACATTCAGAGGAACCGGGGAGCTGTTTTTT | TRBJ2-2 | many | TRBV6-1 | NA
CASSHPGQGANGELFF | TGTGCCAGCAGCCACCCGGGACAGGGGGCAAACGGGGAGCTGTTTTTT | TRBJ2-2 | NA | TRBV11-3 | TRBD1
CASSLIPSTDTQYF | TGTGCCAGCAGTTTAATCCCCAGCACAGATACGCAGTATTTT | TRBJ2-3 | many | TRBV28 | NA
CASSTSGYNEQFF | TGTGCCAGCAGCACTAGCGGTTACAATGAGCAGTTCTTC | TRBJ2-1 | once | TRBV12-3/TRBV12-4 | TRBD2
CASRRGTGELFF | TGTGCCAGCAGGCGGGGTACCGGGGAGCTGTTTTTT | TRBJ2-2 | many | TRBV25-1 | NA
CASRRLAGGPYYEQYF | TGCGCCAGCAGACGTCTAGCGGGGGGGCCTTACTACGAGCAGTACTTC | TRBJ2-7 | many | TRBV5-1 | TRBD2
CASSPSGSTGGELFF | TGTGCTAGCAGCCCTAGCGGGAGTACGGGCGGGGAGCTGTTTTTT | TRBJ2-2 | once | TRBV7-7 | TRBD2
CASSLTRAEETQYF | TGCGCCAGCAGCTTGACCCGGGCCGAAGAGACCCAGTACTTC | TRBJ2-5 | many | TRBV5-1 | NA